What follows are 14 T cell receptor beta chains derived from one specimen sequenced in a study of blood T cell repertoires in COVID-19. Profiling relied on immunoSEQ multiplex PCR, and the TCRdb table lists in-frame clones only, not all of them. The repertoire consists of approximately 75,000 clones, with 80% to 85% occurring once and the leading ten covering roughly a tenth. Input material: peripheral blood. The receptors derive from an elderly woman with acute or convalescent COVID-19.

The V gene is TRBV11-2, the J gene TRBJ1-1, with 8 bases fitting TRBD1. The CDR3 spans 14 residues. Germline V lookup: CDR1 SGHAT, CDR2 FQNNGV. V was pared by 5 bases and J by 6 bases, with 8 bases of the junction left unmatched. The CDR3 DNA follows: TGTGCCAGCAGCGACGACAGGGGCCGGTCTGAAGCTTTCTTT. Its translation is CASSDDRGRSEAFF.

This clone was recorded only once. The chain employs TRBV10-3 and TRBJ1-4; 9 bases align to TRBD1. Germline-derived CDR1 and CDR2 are ENHRY and SYGVKD. Trimming removed 6 bases from V and 7 bases from J; junction bases left unmatched: 3. This CDR3 comprises 13 residues. The CDR3 protein is CAIRQGAGEKLFF. CDR3 bases: TGTGCCATCAGACAGGGGGCAGGTGAAAAACTGTTTTTT.

The CDR3 region is CASSYSRDREDYTF. As DNA, the CDR3 is TGTGCCAGCAGTTACTCCCGGGACAGGGAAGACTACACCTTC. The rearrangement links TRBV6-5 to TRBJ1-2, with TRBD1 matching over 9 bases. CDR3 length: 14 amino acids. The V and J ends lost 0 bases and 10 bases, in that order; junction bases with no gene match: 6. The V gene's germline CDR1 is MNHEY and CDR2 SVGAGI.

The J gene is TRBJ1-5, the V gene TRBV6-1; tentative D call: TRBD1 (6 bases). The length of the CDR3 is 16 residues. Germline V CDR1 and CDR2: MNHNS, SASEGT. Trimming took 3 bases from V and 2 from J, leaving 14 bases between them. This CDR3 reads CASSDFGGAGNQPQHF. Here the CDR3 DNA reads TGTGCCAGCAGTGATTTTGGGGGCGCGGGCAATCAGCCCCAGCATTTT.

V usage is TRBV3-1 (or the pseudogene TRBV3-2) and J usage is TRBJ2-5, with a possible D match to TRBD2 (5 bases). CDR1 LGHDT and CDR2 YNNKEL come from the germline V gene (reference sequence). V was shortened by 1 base and J by 0 bases, with 12 bases between the two germline ends. This CDR3 contains 16 residues. This CDR3 is CASSQVPSGNQETQYF. DNA for the CDR3: TGTGCCAGCAGCCAAGTACCCAGCGGAAACCAAGAGACCCAGTACTTC.

This chain connects TRBV6-2 or TRBV6-3 to TRBJ2-5, with TRBD2 matching 15 bases. V was clipped by 5 bases and J by 4 bases; unmatched bases: 14. This CDR3 is built from 19 residues. The germline CDR1 and CDR2 sequences are MNHEY and SVGEGT. DNA for the CDR3: TGTGCCAGCAGTCACCACGGACTAGCGGGGGGGCCGAGCACAGAGACCCAGTACTTC. Encoded protein: CASSHHGLAGGPSTETQYF.

The CDR3 DNA reads as TGTGCCAGTAGGACTAGCGGGGGGGCAGGGGTGTTCTTC. Its protein is CASRTSGGAGVFF. The chain joins TRBV12-3 or TRBV12-4 to TRBJ2-1; TRBD2 aligns across 15 bases. V lost 9 bases, J lost 15 bases, and 9 bases stayed unmatched. The CDR3 sequence is 13 residues long.

The J gene is TRBJ1-2, the V gene TRBV7-2; 9 bases are shared with TRBD1. This CDR3 has 15 residues. Per the germline V gene, CDR1 is SGHTA and CDR2 is FQGNSA. Losses at the gene ends were 0 bases for V and 5 bases for J; bases not matched to a gene: 4. CDR3 in amino acids: CASSLAVGTGYGYTF. The CDR3 DNA reads as TGTGCCAGCAGCTTAGCAGTGGGGACAGGGTATGGCTACACCTTC.

The chain carries TRBV19 and TRBJ2-1, with D tentatively TRBD1 (5 bases). The CDR3 is 18 residues long. CDR1 and CDR2 (germline): LNHDA, SQIVND (reference sequence). The germline V and J ends were trimmed by 7 bases and 0 bases, with 22 bases remaining between them. CDR3 sequence (DNA): TGTGCCAGTAAATTGAACGGGCCAGGGAAAAGCTCCTACAATGAGCAGTTCTTC. Residues: CASKLNGPGKSSYNEQFF.

This clone has a single count. The rearrangement joins TRBV30 to TRBJ1-1; 9 bases line up with TRBD1. V shed 6 bases, J shed 5 bases, and the junction held 19 bases outside the gene matches. From germline, CDR1 is GTSNPN and CDR2 SVGIG (reference sequence). The CDR3 sequence is 17 residues long. CDR3 in amino acids: CACAGPGQGGFGTEAFF. The CDR3 DNA is TGTGCCTGCGCGGGACCGGGACAGGGAGGGTTCGGGACTGAAGCTTTCTTT. The full variable domain, its missing parts supplied by reference TRBV30 and TRBJ1-1, is SQTIHQWPATLVQPVGSPLSLECTVEGTSNPNLYWYRQAAGRGLQLLFYSVGIGQISSEVPQNLSASRPQDRQFILSSKKLLLSDSGFYLCACAGPGQGGFGTEAFFGQGTRLTVV.

This clone was counted a single time. V is TRBV28 and J is TRBJ2-7, with TRBD1 matching over 9 bases. Germline CDR1 is MDHEN and CDR2 is SYDVKM. The V and J ends lost 6 bases and 9 bases, in that order; junction bases with no gene match: 12. This CDR3 spans 14 amino acids. DNA for the CDR3: TGTGCCAGCAGCCCACCGGGACAGGGTGATAGGCAGTACTTC. Translated, it gives CASSPPGQGDRQYF.

The rearrangement uses TRBV5-1 and TRBJ2-5; TRBD1 aligns across 8 bases. CDR3 length: 14 residues. The germline gives CDR1 SGHRS, CDR2 YFSETQ. The trim removed 3 bases at V and 5 bases at J, leaving 6 bases unmatched. The CDR3 sequence: CASSSGQVAETQYF. CDR3 DNA: TGCGCCAGCAGCTCGGGACAGGTTGCCGAGACCCAGTACTTC.

This clone was seen only once. The V call is TRBV29-1, the J call TRBJ2-3, with 9 nucleotides matching TRBD1. J was trimmed by 0 bases and V by 8 bases; bases with no gene match: 9. CDR3 length: 15 residues. CDR1 SQVTM and CDR2 ANQGSEA come from the germline V gene. The CDR3 region has the DNA TGCAGCACAAGACCGGGACAGGGTAGCACAGATACGCAGTATTTT. The encoded protein is CSTRPGQGSTDTQYF.

This clone appeared a few times. The genes are TRBV27 and TRBJ2-3; 13 positions agree with TRBD2. Germline assignment: CDR1 MNHEY and CDR2 SMNVEV (reference sequence). The CDR3 covers 17 residues. V lost 1 base, J lost 0 bases, and 1 base stayed unmatched. The CDR3 coding sequence is TGTGCCAGCAGTTTATTGACTAGCGGGGGGAGCACAGATACGCAGTATTTT. Its translation is CASSLLTSGGSTDTQYF.